This TCR beta chain was recorded in a study of blood T cell repertoires in COVID-19. The V gene's germline CDR1 is GTSNPN and CDR2 SVGIG (reference sequence). This CDR3 region has 13 residues. Trimming shortened V by 7 bases and J by 5 bases, and 17 bases separated the two germline ends. Original methodology: Reference gene primer amplification gave estimated nucleated cell counts. Sequencing used immunoSEQ multiplex PCR; TCRdb keeps in-frame clones, though not all of them. That table furnishes V, J and clone size, whereas the DNA furnished D and trimming. The table shows tens of thousands of clones, with 88% occurring only once.

The chain carries TRBV30 and TRBJ1-1, with D uncertain. The sample comprised peripheral blood. This TCR was recovered from a human donor in a cohort sampled during active COVID-19. The CDR3 is CASGGDFTTEAFF. Written as DNA, the CDR3 is TGTGCCTCTGGCGGGGATTTTACAACTGAAGCTTTCTTT.